The next 13 T cell receptor beta chains were all read from a single sample in a study of T cell repertoires in cytomegalovirus infection. TCRdb reprocessed the reads via MiXCR and lists one record per CDR3 protein. Seen here are about 240,000 distinct CDR3 sequences, around 6.4% observed once, and the top ten hold 6.5%. The material sequenced was PBMCs. The receptors come from a human donor in good health (CMV status not recorded). Some clones in this sample may be carry-over from other donors' samples.

This clonotype was detected many times. The chain is built from TRBV11-2 and TRBJ2-7; unclear D gene. Germline-derived CDR1 and CDR2 are SGHAT and FQNNGV. V lost 0 bases, J lost 7 bases, and 13 bases lay in between. This CDR3 is built from 14 residues. The CDR3: CASSLDLTPGEQYF. DNA for the CDR3: TGTGCCAGCAGCTTAGATCTGACGCCTGGGGAGCAGTACTTC. Full variable domain (outside the CDR3, taken from reference TRBV11-2 and TRBJ2-7): EAGVAQSPRYKIIEKRQSVAFWCNPISGHATLYWYQQILGQGPKLLIQFQNNGVVDDSQLPKDRFSAERLKGVDSTLKIQPAKLEDSAVYLCASSLDLTPGEQYFGPGTRLTVT.

This clonotype was seen many times. V gene TRBV6-2 or TRBV6-3 combines with J gene TRBJ1-1, with TRBD1 matching 8 bases. The length of the CDR3 is 15 residues. Germline assignment: CDR1 MNHEY and CDR2 SVGEGT. After removal of 6 bases from V and 4 bases from J, the junction contained 10 bases not matched to a gene. The CDR3 reads CASRRTGQGPTEAFF. For the CDR3, the DNA is TGTGCCAGCAGACGAACCGGACAGGGACCCACTGAAGCTTTCTTT.

This clonotype was seen at least ten times. V and J are TRBV6-1 and TRBJ2-5; D unresolved. CDR3 length: 14 residues. The V gene's germline CDR1 is MNHNS and CDR2 SASEGT. V dropped 5 bases and J dropped 8 bases, with 18 bases sitting between them. DNA for the CDR3: TGTGCCAGCAGTACTGCCGGGTCTCAAGGCACCCAGTACTTC. Its protein product is CASSTAGSQGTQYF.

This clonotype was observed at least ten times. The chain links TRBV28 to TRBJ1-5; a weak D match, TRBD1 (5 bases). Germline V gives CDR1 MDHEN, CDR2 SYDVKM. Trimming removed 7 bases from V and 5 bases from J, with 15 bases in between. This CDR3 is built from 14 residues. DNA for the CDR3: TGTGCCAGCATAGAACAGGTTTCCTATCAGCCCCAGCATTTT. Translated: CASIEQVSYQPQHF.

This clonotype was picked up many times. The gene calls are TRBV7-2 and TRBJ1-1; D is undetermined. The germline V gene encodes CDR1 SGHTA and CDR2 FQGNSA. Between the trimmed V and J ends, which lost 4 bases and 4 bases, there was a span of 10 bases. This CDR3 is built from 13 residues. CDR3 sequence: CASSSLSGTEAFF. CDR3 in DNA: TGTGCCAGCAGCTCCCTGTCGGGCACTGAAGCTTTCTTT.

Many counts were recorded for this clonotype. The V and J genes are TRBV11-2 and TRBJ2-3, with 8 bases aligning to TRBD2. CDR1 and CDR2 (germline): SGHAT, FQNNGV. This CDR3 has 15 amino acids. V lost 3 bases, J lost 4 bases, and 6 bases stayed unmatched. The DNA for the CDR3 is TGTGCCAGCAGCTTGTTTGGACTAGCCCCAGATACGCAGTATTTT. It codes for CASSLFGLAPDTQYF.

Concerning this clonotype itself: This may be a read error: a much more frequent sequence differs by one nucleotide. This chain links TRBV12-3 or TRBV12-4 with TRBJ2-7, with D unresolved. The CDR3 loop spans 12 amino acids. CDR3 region: CTSSLAITEQYF. In nucleotides, the CDR3 is TGTACCAGCAGTTTAGCTATAACAGAGCAGTACTTC.

This clonotype was observed at least ten times. The chain carries TRBV2 and TRBJ1-1, with D hard to call. Per germline, CDR1 SNHLY and CDR2 FYNNEI. V was shortened by 2 bases and J by 4 bases, with 14 bases between the two germline ends. The CDR3 runs 15 residues. CDR3 nucleotide sequence: TGTGCCAGCAGTGAATGGCAGTCAGGAGGCACTGAAGCTTTCTTT. Translation gives CASSEWQSGGTEAFF.

In its sample, this clonotype was seen many times. The genes are TRBV5-5 and TRBJ2-1, with D perhaps matching TRBD2 (5 bases). The germline V gene encodes CDR1 SGHKS and CDR2 YYEKEE (reference sequence). Trimming removed 4 bases at V and 10 bases at J, with 15 bases between. The CDR3 totals 13 residues. The CDR3 DNA reads as TGTGCCAGCAGCGACCCTGGGAGATGGGAGCAGTTCTTC. Translated, it gives CASSDPGRWEQFF. The whole variable domain, filled in from reference TRBV5-5 and TRBJ2-1, reads DAGVTQSPTHLIKTRGQQVTLRCSPISGHKSVSWYQQVLGQGPQFIFQYYEKEERGRGNFPDRFSARQFPNYSSELNVNALLLGDSALYLCASSDPGRWEQFFGPGTRLTVL.

This clonotype came up many times. This chain links TRBV7-9 with TRBJ1-5; a possible D gene is TRBD1 (6 bases). Germline CDR1 reads SEHNR; CDR2 reads FQNEAQ (reference sequence). This CDR3 is built from 16 residues. V shed 1 base and J shed 0 bases, with 10 bases lying between them. The CDR3 DNA follows: TGTGCCAGCAGCTTAGGGGCAGGGGATAGCAATCAGCCCCAGCATTTT. Translation gives CASSLGAGDSNQPQHF.

The sample holds many counts of this clonotype. The chain combines TRBV7-2 with TRBJ1-6, with a weak D call TRBD1 (6 bases). The ends were cut back, 6 bases at V and 0 bases at J, with 15 bases in the middle. The length of the CDR3 is 17 residues. The germline gives CDR1 SGHTA, CDR2 FQGNSA. The CDR3 sequence is CASSSGQPSSYNSPLHF. The CDR3 region has the DNA TGTGCCAGCAGTTCCGGACAGCCAAGCTCCTATAATTCACCCCTCCACTTT.

The chain has TRBV6-2 or TRBV6-3 and TRBJ2-5, with 10 bases that match TRBD2. This CDR3 has 13 residues. Germline lookup yields CDR1 MNHEY and CDR2 SVGEGT. The V gene end was trimmed by 10 bases and the J gene end by 5 bases; junction bases not matched to a gene: 7. Here the CDR3 reads CATRTSGRETQYF. DNA for the CDR3: TGTGCCACCAGGACTAGCGGCAGGGAGACCCAGTACTTC.

Ten or more counts support this clonotype. The J gene is TRBJ1-2, the V gene TRBV9, with TRBD1 as a possible D gene (6 bases). The ends were cut back, 4 bases at V and 0 bases at J, with 28 bases in the middle. CDR1 SGDLS and CDR2 YYNGEE come from the germline V gene. This CDR3 region has 20 residues. The CDR3 reads CASSLPAGGRGEVPNYGYTF. CDR3 DNA sequence: TGTGCCAGCAGCCTCCCGGCCGGGGGCAGGGGCGAAGTGCCTAACTATGGCTACACCTTC. The full variable domain, with the rest looked up from reference TRBV9 and TRBJ1-2, is DSGVTQTPKHLITATGQRVTLRCSPRSGDLSVYWYQQSLDQGLQFLIQYYNGEERAKGNILERFSAQQFPDLHSELNLSSLELGDSALYFCASSLPAGGRGEVPNYGYTFGSGTRLTVV.